These 8 T cell receptor beta chains share one sample of origin, sequenced in a study of metastatic and nonmetastatic thyroid tumors. Treatment of any kind had been given to no patient before thyroid surgery. TCRdb reanalyzed the PCR reads via MiXCR. In the table there are around 26,000 clones, around 4% of which are singletons. Sequenced input: blood. The receptors were gathered from a male donor with papillary thyroid cancer or a benign thyroid nodule (not recorded which). Some clones in this sample may be carry-over from other donors' samples.

By frequency in the sample, this clone is medium-sized. The J gene is TRBJ1-2, the V gene TRBV6-2 or TRBV6-3; TRBD1 matches at 8 bases. This CDR3 is 13 amino acids long. From germline, CDR1 is MNHEY and CDR2 SVGEGT. The junction had 4 bases not matched to a gene; V was cut back by 2 bases and J by 8 bases. The CDR3 spells CASSYVTGAGYTF. CDR3 nucleotides: TGTGCCAGCAGTTACGTGACAGGGGCCGGCTACACCTTC.

There are many counts of this clone. The chain is built from TRBV30 and TRBJ2-7; TRBD1 matches 10 bases. CDR1 GTSNPN and CDR2 SVGIG come from the germline V gene (reference sequence). The CDR3 covers 12 residues. V shed 3 bases, J shed 6 bases, and the junction held 2 bases outside the gene matches. The DNA for the CDR3 is TGTGCCTGGAGCGGGACAGGGGTCGAGCAGTACTTC. Its protein is CAWSGTGVEQYF.

This clone came up a few times. The rearrangement uses TRBV6-2 or TRBV6-3 and TRBJ2-5; TRBD1 agrees at 8 bases. The trim removed 5 bases at V and 5 bases at J, leaving 13 bases unmatched. Per germline, CDR1 MNHEY and CDR2 SVGEGT. This CDR3 region has 16 residues. CDR3 protein: CASSLSQGTGRETQYF. The CDR3 nucleotides are TGTGCCAGCAGTCTATCGCAAGGGACAGGCCGCGAGACCCAGTACTTC.

This clone has more than one count but fewer than ten. The chain is built from TRBV7-9 and TRBJ2-7; TRBD2 matches 10 bases. J gave up 5 bases and V 2 bases, and 3 bases lay outside the gene matches. The CDR3 consists of 14 residues. In germline, CDR1 is SEHNR, CDR2 FQNEAQ (reference sequence). The CDR3 sequence is CASSLLAGVDEQYF. In DNA form, the CDR3 reads TGTGCCAGCAGCTTACTAGCGGGAGTAGACGAGCAGTACTTC.

This clone has a count of ten or more. The rearrangement links TRBV5-6 to TRBJ2-1, with TRBD2 as a possible D gene (6 bases). Germline V lookup: CDR1 SGHDT, CDR2 YYEEEE. Trimming shortened V by 2 bases and J by 7 bases, and 25 bases separated the two germline ends. This CDR3 spans 18 amino acids. The CDR3 region is CASSFLTSLLREGNEQFF. The CDR3, as DNA: TGTGCCAGCAGCTTCTTAACCAGCTTGCTGCGGGAAGGGAATGAGCAGTTCTTC.

This clone was detected a few times. The V and J genes are TRBV28 and TRBJ2-6; tentatively, D is TRBD1 (6 bases). The length of the CDR3 is 15 residues. Trimming removed 6 bases at V and 4 bases at J, with 13 bases between. The germline V gene has CDR1 MDHEN and CDR2 SYDVKM. The CDR3 nucleotides are TGTGCCAGCAGCTCCGGACAGAGGGGGGCCAACGTCCTGACTTTC. Protein: CASSSGQRGANVLTF.

This clone was recorded a few times. The germline gene is not matched at one end of the junction; a read error may be the cause. This chain links TRBV12-3 or TRBV12-4 with TRBJ2-1, with D possibly TRBD1 on 5 matching bases. CDR3 size: 15 residues. The CDR3 nucleotides read TGTGCCGGCAGTCCGACAGTGGCAGACTACAATGAGCAGTTCTTC. This gives the protein CAGSPTVADYNEQFF.

By sample fraction, this clone is medium-sized. This chain connects TRBV27 to TRBJ2-7, with D possibly matching TRBD2 (5 bases). Between the trimmed V and J ends, which lost 3 bases and 2 bases, there was a span of 11 bases. This CDR3 comprises 14 residues. Looked up from germline, CDR1 is MNHEY and CDR2 is SMNVEV (reference sequence). The CDR3 DNA reads as TGTGCCAGCAGTTTGAGTGCTAGCCCCTACGAGCAGTACTTC. Protein sequence: CASSLSASPYEQYF.